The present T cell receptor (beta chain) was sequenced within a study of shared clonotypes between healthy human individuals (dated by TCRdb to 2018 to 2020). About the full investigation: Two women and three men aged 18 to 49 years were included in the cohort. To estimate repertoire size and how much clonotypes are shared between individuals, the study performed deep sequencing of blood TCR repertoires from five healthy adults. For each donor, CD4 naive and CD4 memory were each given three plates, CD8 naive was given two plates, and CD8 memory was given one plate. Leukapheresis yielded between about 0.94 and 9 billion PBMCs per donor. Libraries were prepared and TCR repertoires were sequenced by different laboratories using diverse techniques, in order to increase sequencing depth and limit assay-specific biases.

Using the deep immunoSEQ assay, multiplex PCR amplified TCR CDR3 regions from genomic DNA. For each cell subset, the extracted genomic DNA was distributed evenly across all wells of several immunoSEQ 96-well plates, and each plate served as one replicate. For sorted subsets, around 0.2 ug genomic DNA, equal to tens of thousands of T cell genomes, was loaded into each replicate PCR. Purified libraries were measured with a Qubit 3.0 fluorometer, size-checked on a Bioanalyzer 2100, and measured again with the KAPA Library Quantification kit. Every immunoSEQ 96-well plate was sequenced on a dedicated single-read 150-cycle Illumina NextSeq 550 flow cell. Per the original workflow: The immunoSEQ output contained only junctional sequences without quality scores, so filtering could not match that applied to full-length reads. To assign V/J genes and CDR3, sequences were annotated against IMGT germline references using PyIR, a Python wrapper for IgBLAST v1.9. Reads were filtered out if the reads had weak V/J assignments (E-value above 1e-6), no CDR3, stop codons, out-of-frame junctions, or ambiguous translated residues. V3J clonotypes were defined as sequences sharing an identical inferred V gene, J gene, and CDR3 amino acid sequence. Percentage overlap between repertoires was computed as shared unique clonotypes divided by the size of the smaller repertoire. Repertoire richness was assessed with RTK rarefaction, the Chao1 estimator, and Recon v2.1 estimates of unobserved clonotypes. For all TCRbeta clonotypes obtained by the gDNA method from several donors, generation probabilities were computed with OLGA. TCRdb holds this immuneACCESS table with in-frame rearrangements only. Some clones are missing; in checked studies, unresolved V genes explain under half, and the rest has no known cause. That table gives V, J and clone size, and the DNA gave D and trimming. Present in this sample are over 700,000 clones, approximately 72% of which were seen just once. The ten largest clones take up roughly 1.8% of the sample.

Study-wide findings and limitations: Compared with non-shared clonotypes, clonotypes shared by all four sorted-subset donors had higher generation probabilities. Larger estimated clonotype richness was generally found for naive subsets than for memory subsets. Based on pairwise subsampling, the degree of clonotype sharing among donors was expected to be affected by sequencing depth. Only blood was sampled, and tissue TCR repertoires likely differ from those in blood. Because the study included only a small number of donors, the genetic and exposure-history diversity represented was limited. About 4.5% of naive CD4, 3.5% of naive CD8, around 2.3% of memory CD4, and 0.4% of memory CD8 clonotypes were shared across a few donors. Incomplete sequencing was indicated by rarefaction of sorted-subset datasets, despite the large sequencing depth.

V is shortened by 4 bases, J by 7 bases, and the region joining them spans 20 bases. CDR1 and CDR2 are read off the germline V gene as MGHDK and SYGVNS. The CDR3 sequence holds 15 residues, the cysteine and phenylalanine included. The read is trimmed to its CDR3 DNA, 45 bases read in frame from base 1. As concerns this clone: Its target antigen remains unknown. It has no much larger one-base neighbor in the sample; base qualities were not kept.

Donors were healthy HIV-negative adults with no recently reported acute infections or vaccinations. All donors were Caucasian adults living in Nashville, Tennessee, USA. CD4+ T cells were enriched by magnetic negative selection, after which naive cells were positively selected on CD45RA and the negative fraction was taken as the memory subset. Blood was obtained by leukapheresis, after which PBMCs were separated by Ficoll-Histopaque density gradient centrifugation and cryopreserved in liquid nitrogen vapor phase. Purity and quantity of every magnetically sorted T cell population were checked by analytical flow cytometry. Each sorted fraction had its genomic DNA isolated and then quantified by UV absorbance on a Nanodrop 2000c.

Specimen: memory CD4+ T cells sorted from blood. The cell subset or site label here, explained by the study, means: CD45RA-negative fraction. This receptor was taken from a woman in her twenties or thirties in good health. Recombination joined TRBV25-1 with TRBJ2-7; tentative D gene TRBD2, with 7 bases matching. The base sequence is TGTGCCAGCAGTGGAACAAGGGAGGGGGTGCTAGAGCAGTACTTC. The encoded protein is CASSGTREGVLEQYF.